These 10 T cell receptor beta chains were all obtained from the same sample, sequenced in a study of technical replicates of blood from several donors. Measured with immunoSEQ multiplex PCR; TCRdb has only the in-frame clones, and not every one. Of fewer than 65,000 clones listed, approximately 87% are singletons. The material sequenced was PBMCs. Receptors originate from a human donor in good health. Some clones in this sample may be carry-over from other donors' samples.

The rearrangement links TRBV5-1 to TRBJ1-5; D is possibly TRBD1 (6 bases). The CDR3 runs to 14 residues. The V end was cut by 4 bases, the J end by 5 bases, with 13 bases between. In germline, CDR1 is SGHRS, CDR2 YFSETQ. DNA for the CDR3: TGCGCCAGCAGCACAGGACAGTCCGATCAGCCCCAGCATTTT. It translates to CASSTGQSDQPQHF.

The chain has TRBV7-2 and TRBJ2-7; D gene uncertain. V lost 1 base and J lost 0, with 13 bases in between. Germline-derived CDR1 and CDR2 are SGHTA and FQGNSA. The CDR3 runs to 16 residues. As DNA, the CDR3 is TGTGCCAGCAGCTTAGGGAGAGGTCTGTCCTCCTACGAGCAGTACTTC. Translating it yields CASSLGRGLSSYEQYF.

In this sample, this clone turned up once. This chain joins TRBV2 and TRBJ2-5; possibly TRBD2 for D (6 bases). Between the trimmed V and J ends, which lost 3 bases and 6 bases, there was a span of 17 bases. The V gene's germline CDR1 is SNHLY and CDR2 FYNNEI. This CDR3 contains 15 residues. Here the CDR3 DNA reads TGTGCCAGCAGTGATCTAGGGGCAGGGAGGAAGACCCAGTACTTC. Amino acids: CASSDLGAGRKTQYF.

This clone was detected only once. The V call is TRBV2, the J call TRBJ2-1; the match to TRBD1 covers 8 bases. CDR3 length equals 15 residues. With V trimmed by 4 bases and J by 5 bases, 7 bases remained unmatched. In germline, CDR1 is SNHLY, CDR2 FYNNEI. The CDR3 DNA is TGTGCCAGCAGTGCTTCAGGGGGCCCGAACAATGAGCAGTTCTTC. It translates to CASSASGGPNNEQFF.

The chain has TRBV9 and TRBJ2-5, with a tentative D call TRBD2 (7 bases). Trimming pared 6 bases from V and 5 bases from J, leaving 23 bases between. Germline V CDR1 and CDR2: SGDLS, YYNGEE. This CDR3 is 16 amino acids long. The CDR3: CASTPGGAPSGETQYF. The CDR3 DNA reads TGTGCCAGCACTCCTGGGGGGGCACCCTCCGGGGAGACCCAGTACTTC. Supplemented by reference TRBV9 and TRBJ2-5, the full variable domain reads DSGVTQTPKHLITATGQRVTLRCSPRSGDLSVYWYQQSLDQGLQFLIQYYNGEERAKGNILERFSAQQFPDLHSELNLSSLELGDSALYFCASTPGGAPSGETQYFGPGTRLLVL.

The rearrangement uses TRBV30 and TRBJ1-2, with TRBD1 as a possible D gene (5 bases). Per the germline V gene, CDR1 is GTSNPN and CDR2 is SVGIG (reference sequence). The CDR3 extends over 13 amino acids. V gave up 6 bases and J gave up 8 bases, with 19 bases separating them. The CDR3, as DNA: TGTGCCTGTATAACCCCGGGGGGACGGGGCTACACCTTC. Protein: CACITPGGRGYTF. Complete variable domain (other parts from reference TRBV30 and TRBJ1-2): SQTIHQWPATLVQPVGSPLSLECTVEGTSNPNLYWYRQAAGRGLQLLFYSVGIGQISSEVPQNLSASRPQDRQFILSSKKLLLSDSGFYLCACITPGGRGYTFGSGTRLTVV.

A few counts support this clone. The chain combines TRBV5-1 with TRBJ1-2, with D hard to call. CDR1 SGHRS and CDR2 YFSETQ come from the germline V gene. The ends were cut back, 0 bases at V and 7 bases at J, with 13 bases in the middle. CDR3 length equals 14 residues. The DNA for the CDR3 is TGCGCCAGCAGCTTGGGGACTTCCCCGAGTGGCTACACCTTC. The encoded protein is CASSLGTSPSGYTF.

This rearrangement joins TRBV10-3 to TRBJ1-1, with TRBD1 matching 7 bases. There are 15 residues in the CDR3. Germline values: CDR1 ENHRY, CDR2 SYGVKD. V lost 3 bases and J lost 5; bases outside the gene matches: 9. Here the CDR3 reads CAISELNRGGTEAFF. Written as DNA, the CDR3 is TGTGCCATCAGTGAATTAAACAGGGGAGGAACTGAAGCTTTCTTT.

The chain uses TRBV7-6 and TRBJ2-3; 10 positions agree with TRBD2. Germline V gene data show CDR1 as SGHVS and CDR2 as FNYEAQ. This CDR3 region has 12 residues. Unmatched junction bases numbered 2, after V lost 4 bases and J lost 10 bases. The CDR3 here is CASSSLAGSQYF. CDR3 nucleotide sequence: TGTGCCAGCAGCTCACTAGCGGGGTCGCAGTATTTT.

The J gene is TRBJ2-3, the V gene TRBV5-8, with TRBD2 identical over 11 bases. V lost 4 bases to trimming and J lost 2 bases; unmatched junction nucleotides: 6. Germline CDR1 and CDR2: SGHTS and YDEGEE. The CDR3 is 16 residues long. The CDR3 bases are TGTGCCAGCAGCCAACTAGCGGGGGCCTCCACAGATACGCAGTATTTT. This translates into CASSQLAGASTDTQYF.